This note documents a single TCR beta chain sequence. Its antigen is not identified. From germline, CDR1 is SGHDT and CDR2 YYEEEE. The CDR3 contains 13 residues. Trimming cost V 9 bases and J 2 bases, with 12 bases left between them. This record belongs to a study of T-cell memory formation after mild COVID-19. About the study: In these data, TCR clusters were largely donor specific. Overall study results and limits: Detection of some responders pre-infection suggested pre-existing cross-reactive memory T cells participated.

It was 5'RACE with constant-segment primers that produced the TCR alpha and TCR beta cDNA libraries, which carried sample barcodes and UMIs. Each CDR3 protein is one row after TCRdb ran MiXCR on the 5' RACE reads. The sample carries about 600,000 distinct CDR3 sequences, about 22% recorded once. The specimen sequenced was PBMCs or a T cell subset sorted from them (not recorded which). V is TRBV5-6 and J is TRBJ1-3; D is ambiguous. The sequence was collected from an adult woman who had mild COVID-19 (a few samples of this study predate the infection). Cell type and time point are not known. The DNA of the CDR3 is TGTGCCACCAAAACAGTCACTGGAAACACCATATATTTT. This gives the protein CATKTVTGNTIYF.